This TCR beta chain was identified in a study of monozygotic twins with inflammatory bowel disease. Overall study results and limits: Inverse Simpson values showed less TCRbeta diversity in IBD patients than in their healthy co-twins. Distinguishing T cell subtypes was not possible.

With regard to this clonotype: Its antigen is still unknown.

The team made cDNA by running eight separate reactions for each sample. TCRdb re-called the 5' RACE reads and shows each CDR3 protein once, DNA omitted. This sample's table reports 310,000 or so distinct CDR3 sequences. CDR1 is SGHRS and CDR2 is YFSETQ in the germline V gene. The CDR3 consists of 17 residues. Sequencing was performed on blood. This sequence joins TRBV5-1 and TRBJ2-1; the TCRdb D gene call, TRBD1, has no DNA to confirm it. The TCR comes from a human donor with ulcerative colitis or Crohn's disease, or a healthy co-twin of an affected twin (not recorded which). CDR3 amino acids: CASSPLTGGASYNEQFF.